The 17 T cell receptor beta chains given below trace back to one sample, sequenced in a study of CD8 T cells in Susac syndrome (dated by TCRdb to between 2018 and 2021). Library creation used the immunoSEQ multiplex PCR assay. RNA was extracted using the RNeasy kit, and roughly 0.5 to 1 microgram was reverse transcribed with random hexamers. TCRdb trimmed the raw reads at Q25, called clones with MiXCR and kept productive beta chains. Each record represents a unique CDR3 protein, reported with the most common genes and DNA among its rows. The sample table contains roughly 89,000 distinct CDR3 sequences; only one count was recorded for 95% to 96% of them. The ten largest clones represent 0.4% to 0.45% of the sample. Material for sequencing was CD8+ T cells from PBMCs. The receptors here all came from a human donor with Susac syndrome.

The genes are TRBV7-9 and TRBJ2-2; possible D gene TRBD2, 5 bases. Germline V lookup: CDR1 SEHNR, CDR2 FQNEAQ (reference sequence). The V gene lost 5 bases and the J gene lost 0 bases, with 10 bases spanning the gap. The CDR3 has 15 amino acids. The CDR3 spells CASSDPGTNTGELFF. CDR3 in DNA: TGTGCCAGCAGCGATCCCGGGACGAACACCGGGGAGCTGTTTTTT.

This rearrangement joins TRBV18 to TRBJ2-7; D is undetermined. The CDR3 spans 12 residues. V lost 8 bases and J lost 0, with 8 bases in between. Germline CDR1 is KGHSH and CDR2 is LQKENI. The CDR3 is CASHSSSYEQYF. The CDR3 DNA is TGTGCCAGCCATTCTAGCTCCTACGAGCAGTACTTC.

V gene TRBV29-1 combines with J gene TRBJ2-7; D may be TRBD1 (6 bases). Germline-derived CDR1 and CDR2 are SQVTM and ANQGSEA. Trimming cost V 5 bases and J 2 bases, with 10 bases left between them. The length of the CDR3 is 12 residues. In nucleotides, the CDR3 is TGCAGCGTTAGAGGGGGAGCCTACGAGCAGTACTTC. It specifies CSVRGGAYEQYF.

The CDR3 sequence is CASSGAGQAYEQYF. The DNA of the CDR3 is TGTGCCAGCAGCGGGGCGGGACAAGCCTACGAGCAGTACTTC. V gene TRBV9 combines with J gene TRBJ2-7; tentatively, D is TRBD1 or TRBD2 (6 bases each). The CDR3 spans 14 residues. V lost 3 bases and J 2 bases, leaving 12 bases between the germline ends. The germline V gene has CDR1 SGDLS and CDR2 YYNGEE.

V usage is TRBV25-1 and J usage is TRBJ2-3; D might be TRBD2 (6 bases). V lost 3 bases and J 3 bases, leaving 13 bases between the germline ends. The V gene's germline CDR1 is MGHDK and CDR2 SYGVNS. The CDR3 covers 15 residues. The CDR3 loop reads CASSDQGAGTDTQYF. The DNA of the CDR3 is TGTGCCAGCAGTGATCAGGGAGCGGGTACAGATACGCAGTATTTT.

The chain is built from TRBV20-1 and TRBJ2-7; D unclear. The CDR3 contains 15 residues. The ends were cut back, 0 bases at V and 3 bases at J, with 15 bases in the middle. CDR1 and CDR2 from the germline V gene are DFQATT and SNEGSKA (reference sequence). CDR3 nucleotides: TGCAGTGCTAGAGATGAAGGCGAAAGCTACTACGAGCAGTACTTC. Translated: CSARDEGESYYEQYF.

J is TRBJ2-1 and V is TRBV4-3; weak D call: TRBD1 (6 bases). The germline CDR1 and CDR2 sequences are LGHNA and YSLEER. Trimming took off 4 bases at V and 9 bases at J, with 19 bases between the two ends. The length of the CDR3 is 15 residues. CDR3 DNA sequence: TGCGCCAGCAGCCCCGATTTGGGGGCCTACGCTGAGCAGTTCTTC. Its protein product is CASSPDLGAYAEQFF.

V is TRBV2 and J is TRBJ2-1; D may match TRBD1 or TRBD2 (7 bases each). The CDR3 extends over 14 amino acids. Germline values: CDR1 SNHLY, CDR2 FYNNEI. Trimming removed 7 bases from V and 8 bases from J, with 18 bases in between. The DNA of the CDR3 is TGTGCCAGCAATTGGGACGCAGGGGGGGATGAGCAGTTCTTC. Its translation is CASNWDAGGDEQFF.

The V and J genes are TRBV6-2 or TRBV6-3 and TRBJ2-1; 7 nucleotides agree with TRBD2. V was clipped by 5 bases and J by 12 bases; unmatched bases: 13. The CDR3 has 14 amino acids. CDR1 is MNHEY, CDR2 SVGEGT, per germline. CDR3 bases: TGTGCCAGCAGTCCGACGGGGGGAGGGCATTTGCAGTTCTTC. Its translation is CASSPTGGGHLQFF.

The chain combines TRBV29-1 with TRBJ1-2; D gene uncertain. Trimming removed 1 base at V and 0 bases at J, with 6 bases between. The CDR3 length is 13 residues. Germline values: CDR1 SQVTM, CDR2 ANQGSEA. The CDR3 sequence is CSVEGTTNYGYTF. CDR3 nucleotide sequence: TGCAGCGTTGAAGGAACCACTAACTATGGCTACACCTTC.

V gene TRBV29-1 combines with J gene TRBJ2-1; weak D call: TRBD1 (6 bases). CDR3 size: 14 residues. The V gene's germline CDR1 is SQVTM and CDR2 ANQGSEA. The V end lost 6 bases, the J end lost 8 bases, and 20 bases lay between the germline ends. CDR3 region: CSVGSGHSGYEQFF. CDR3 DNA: TGCAGCGTGGGGTCGGGACACTCGGGGTATGAGCAGTTCTTC.

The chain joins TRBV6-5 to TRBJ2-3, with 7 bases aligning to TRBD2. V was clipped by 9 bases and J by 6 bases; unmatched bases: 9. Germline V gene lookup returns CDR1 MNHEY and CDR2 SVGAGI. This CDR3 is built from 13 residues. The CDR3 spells CASVSGSSDTQYF. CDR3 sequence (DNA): TGTGCCAGTGTTAGCGGGTCCTCGGATACGCAGTATTTT.

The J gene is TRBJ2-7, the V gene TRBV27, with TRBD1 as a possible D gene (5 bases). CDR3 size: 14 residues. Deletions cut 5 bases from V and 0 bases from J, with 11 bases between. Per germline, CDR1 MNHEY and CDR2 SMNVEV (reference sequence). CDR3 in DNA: TGTGCCAGCAGTCCAAGGGGCGTCTCCTACGAGCAGTACTTC. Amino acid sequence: CASSPRGVSYEQYF.

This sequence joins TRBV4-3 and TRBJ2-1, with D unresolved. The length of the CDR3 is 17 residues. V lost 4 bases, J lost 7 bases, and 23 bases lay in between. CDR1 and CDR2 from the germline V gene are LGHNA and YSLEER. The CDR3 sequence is CASSRRPQLDLPNEQFF. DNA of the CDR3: TGCGCCAGCAGCCGACGCCCACAGCTCGACTTACCTAATGAGCAGTTCTTC.

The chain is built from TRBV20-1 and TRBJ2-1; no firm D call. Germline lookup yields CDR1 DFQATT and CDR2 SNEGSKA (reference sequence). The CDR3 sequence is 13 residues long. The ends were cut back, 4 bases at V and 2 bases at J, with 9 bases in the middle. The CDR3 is CSATGIPYNEQFF. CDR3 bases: TGCAGTGCTACGGGCATTCCCTACAATGAGCAGTTCTTC.

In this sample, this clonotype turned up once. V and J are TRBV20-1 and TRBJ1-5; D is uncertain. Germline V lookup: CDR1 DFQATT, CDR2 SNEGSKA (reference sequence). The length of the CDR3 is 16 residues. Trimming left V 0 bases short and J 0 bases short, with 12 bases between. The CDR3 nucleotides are TGCAGTGCTAGAGATCGGAAGGAAAATAGCAATCAGCCCCAGCATTTT. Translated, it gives CSARDRKENSNQPQHF.

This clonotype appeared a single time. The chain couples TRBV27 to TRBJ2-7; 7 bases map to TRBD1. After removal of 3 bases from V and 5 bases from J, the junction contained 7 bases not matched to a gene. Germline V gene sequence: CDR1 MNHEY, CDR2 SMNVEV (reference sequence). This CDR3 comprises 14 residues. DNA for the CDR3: TGTGCCAGCAGTTTCTTGGGACAGAGCAACGAGCAGTACTTC. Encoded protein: CASSFLGQSNEQYF.